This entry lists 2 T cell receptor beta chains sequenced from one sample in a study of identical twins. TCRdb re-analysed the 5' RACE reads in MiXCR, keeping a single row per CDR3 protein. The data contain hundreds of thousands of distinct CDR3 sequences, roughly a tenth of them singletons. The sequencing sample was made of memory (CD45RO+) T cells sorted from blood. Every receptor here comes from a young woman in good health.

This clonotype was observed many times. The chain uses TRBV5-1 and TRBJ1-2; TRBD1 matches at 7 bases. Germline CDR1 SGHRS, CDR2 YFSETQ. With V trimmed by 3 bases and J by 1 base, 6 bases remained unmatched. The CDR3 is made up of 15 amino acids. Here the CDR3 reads CASSYGTELNYGYTF. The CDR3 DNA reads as TGCGCCAGCAGCTACGGGACAGAGCTTAACTATGGCTACACCTTC.

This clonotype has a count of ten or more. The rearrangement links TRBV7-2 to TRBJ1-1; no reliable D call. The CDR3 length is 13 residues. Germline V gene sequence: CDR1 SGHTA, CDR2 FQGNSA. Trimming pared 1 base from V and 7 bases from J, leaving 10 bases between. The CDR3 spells CASSLGPSLEAFF. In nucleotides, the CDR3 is TGTGCCAGCAGCTTAGGCCCATCGCTTGAAGCTTTCTTT.